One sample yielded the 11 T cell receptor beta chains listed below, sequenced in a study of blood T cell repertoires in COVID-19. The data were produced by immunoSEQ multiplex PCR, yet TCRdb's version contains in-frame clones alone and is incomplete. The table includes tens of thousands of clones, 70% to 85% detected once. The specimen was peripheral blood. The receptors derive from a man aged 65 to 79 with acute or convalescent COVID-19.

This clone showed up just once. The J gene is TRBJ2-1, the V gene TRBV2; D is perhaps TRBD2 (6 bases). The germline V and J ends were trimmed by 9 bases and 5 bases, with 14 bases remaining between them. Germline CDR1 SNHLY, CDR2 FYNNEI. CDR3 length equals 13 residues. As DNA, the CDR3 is TGTGCCAGGATGCTACCGGGGGACAATGAGCAGTTCTTC. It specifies CARMLPGDNEQFF. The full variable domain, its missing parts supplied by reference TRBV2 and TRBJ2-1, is EPEVTQTPSHQVTQMGQEVILRCVPISNHLYFYWYRQILGQKVEFLVSFYNNEISEKSEIFDDQFSVERPDGSNFTLKIRSTKLEDSAMYFCARMLPGDNEQFFGPGTRLTVL.

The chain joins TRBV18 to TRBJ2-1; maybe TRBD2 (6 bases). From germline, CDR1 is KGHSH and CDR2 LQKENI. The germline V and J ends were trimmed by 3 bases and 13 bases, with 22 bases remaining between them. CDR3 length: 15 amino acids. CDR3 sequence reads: CASSPPGTLLGDQFF. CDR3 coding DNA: TGTGCCAGCTCACCTCCAGGGACTCTACTGGGAGACCAGTTCTTC.

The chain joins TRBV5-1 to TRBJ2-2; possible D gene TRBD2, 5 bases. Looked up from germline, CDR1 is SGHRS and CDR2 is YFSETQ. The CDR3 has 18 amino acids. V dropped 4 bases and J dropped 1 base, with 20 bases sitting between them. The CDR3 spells CASSLLGDLGLNTGELFF. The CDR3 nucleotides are TGCGCCAGCAGCCTACTGGGAGACTTAGGCCTGAACACCGGGGAGCTGTTTTTT. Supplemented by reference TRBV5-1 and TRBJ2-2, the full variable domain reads KAGVTQTPRYLIKTRGQQVTLSCSPISGHRSVSWYQQTPGQGLQFLFEYFSETQRNKGNFPGRFSGRQFSNSRSEMNVSTLELGDSALYLCASSLLGDLGLNTGELFFGEGSRLTVL.

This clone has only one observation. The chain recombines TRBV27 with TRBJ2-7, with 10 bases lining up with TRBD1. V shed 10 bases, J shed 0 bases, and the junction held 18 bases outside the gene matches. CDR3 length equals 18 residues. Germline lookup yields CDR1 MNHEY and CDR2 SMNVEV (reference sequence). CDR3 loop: CATRPGTGDLWDSYEQYF. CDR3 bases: TGTGCCACCCGCCCCGGGACAGGGGATCTTTGGGACTCCTACGAGCAGTACTTC.

The DNA of the CDR3 is TGTGCCAGCAGCCGGGGGACAGGGGGCCCAGACGTCCAAGAGACCCAGTACTTC. Translated, it gives CASSRGTGGPDVQETQYF. This chain connects TRBV13 to TRBJ2-5; 12 bases map to TRBD1. Germline V gene sequence: CDR1 PRHDT, CDR2 FYEKMQ (reference sequence). Germline trimming cut 5 bases from V and 1 base from J; bases unmatched to any gene: 11. The CDR3 runs to 18 residues.

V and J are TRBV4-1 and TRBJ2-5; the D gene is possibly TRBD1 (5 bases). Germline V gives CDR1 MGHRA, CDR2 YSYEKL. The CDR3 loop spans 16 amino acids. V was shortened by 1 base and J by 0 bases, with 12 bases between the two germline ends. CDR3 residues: CASSQGGRTYQETQYF. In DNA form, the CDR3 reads TGCGCCAGCAGCCAAGGGGGCCGAACGTACCAAGAGACCCAGTACTTC.

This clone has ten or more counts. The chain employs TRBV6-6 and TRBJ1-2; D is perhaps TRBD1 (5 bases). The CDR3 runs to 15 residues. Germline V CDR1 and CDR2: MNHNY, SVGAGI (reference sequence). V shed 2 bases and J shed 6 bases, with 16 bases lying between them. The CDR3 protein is CASSYASGGGHGYTF. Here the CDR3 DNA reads TGTGCCAGCAGTTACGCTTCGGGGGGAGGTCATGGCTACACCTTC.

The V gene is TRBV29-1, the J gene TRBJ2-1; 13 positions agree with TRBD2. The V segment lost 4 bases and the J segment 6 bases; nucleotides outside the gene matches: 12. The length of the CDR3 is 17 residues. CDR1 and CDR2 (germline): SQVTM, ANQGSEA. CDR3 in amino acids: CSVGFRLAGGLPNEQFF. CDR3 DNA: TGCAGCGTTGGCTTTCGACTAGCGGGAGGCCTTCCCAATGAGCAGTTCTTC.

This CDR3 reads CASSLSSGTGAYGYTF. CDR3 nucleotide sequence: TGTGCCAGCAGCTTATCTTCCGGGACAGGCGCCTATGGCTACACCTTC. V and J are TRBV7-2 and TRBJ1-2; 8 bases match TRBD1. Germline V gene lookup returns CDR1 SGHTA and CDR2 FQGNSA. The CDR3 length is 16 residues. V shed 2 bases and J 4 bases; nucleotides not matched to a gene: 9.

CDR3: CASTAYSGANVLTF. In DNA, the CDR3 is TGTGCCAGCACCGCGTACTCTGGGGCCAACGTCCTGACTTTC. The gene calls are TRBV7-6 and TRBJ2-6, with D unresolved. Germline V gene data show CDR1 as SGHVS and CDR2 as FNYEAQ. Trimming took 7 bases from V and 0 from J, leaving 7 bases between them. The CDR3 runs to 14 residues.

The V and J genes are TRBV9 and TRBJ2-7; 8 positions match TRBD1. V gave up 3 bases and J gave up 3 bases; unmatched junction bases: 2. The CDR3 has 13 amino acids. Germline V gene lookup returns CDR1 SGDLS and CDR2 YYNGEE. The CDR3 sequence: CASSDTGGYEQYF. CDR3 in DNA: TGTGCCAGCAGCGATACAGGGGGCTACGAGCAGTACTTC. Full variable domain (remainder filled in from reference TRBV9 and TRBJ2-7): DSGVTQTPKHLITATGQRVTLRCSPRSGDLSVYWYQQSLDQGLQFLIQYYNGEERAKGNILERFSAQQFPDLHSELNLSSLELGDSALYFCASSDTGGYEQYFGPGTRLTVT.